This note documents a single T cell receptor (beta chain) sequence. Its antigen is still unknown. Indicated time point: week 35, safety follow-up. With topical imiquimod, each dose of the vaccine consisted of 300 ug of mutant IDH1 20-mer peptide. The data derive from a study of a mutant IDH1 vaccine in newly diagnosed glioma. Study in general: Sex among treated patients split about 60% male, roughly 38% female; mean age was approximately 40 years.

Findings of the study overall: Pseudoprogression showed no apparent link to changes in top peripheral T cell clonotypes.

The method was immunoSEQ multiplex PCR; TCRdb's version includes in-frame clones alone and lacks a portion of them. The table has 50,000 to 70,000 clones, roughly four fifths seen once; the top ten hold 4.7%. The germline V and J ends were trimmed by 2 bases and 1 base, with 18 bases remaining between them. Germline CDR1 reads MNHEY; CDR2 reads SMNVEV (reference sequence). This CDR3 is 17 amino acids long. The chain is built from TRBV27 and TRBJ2-7; D possibly corresponds to TRBD2 (6 bases). This material consisted of PBMCs, taken from a glioma patient whose treatment included an IDH1 peptide vaccine. The clonotype originates from a man aged 45 to 65 with glioma. The CDR3 sequence: CASSLAPTGTPSYEQYF. CDR3 DNA sequence: TGTGCCAGCAGTTTAGCACCCACCGGGACTCCATCCTACGAGCAGTACTTC.